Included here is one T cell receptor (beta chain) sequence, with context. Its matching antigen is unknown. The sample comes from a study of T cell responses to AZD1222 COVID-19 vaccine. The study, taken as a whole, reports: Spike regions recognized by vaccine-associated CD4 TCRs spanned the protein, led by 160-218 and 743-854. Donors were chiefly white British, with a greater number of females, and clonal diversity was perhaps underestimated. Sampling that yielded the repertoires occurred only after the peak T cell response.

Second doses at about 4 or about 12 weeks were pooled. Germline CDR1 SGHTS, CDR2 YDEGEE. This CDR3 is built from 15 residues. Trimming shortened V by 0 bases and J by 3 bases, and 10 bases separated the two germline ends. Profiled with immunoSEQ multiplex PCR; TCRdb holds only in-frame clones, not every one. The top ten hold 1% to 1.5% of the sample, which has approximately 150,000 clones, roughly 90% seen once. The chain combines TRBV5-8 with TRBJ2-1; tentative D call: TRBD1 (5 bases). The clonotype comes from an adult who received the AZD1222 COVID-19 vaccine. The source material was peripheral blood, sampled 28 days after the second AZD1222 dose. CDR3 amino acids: CASSLGQGRYNEQFF. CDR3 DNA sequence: TGTGCCAGCAGCTTGGGTCAGGGCCGCTACAATGAGCAGTTCTTC.